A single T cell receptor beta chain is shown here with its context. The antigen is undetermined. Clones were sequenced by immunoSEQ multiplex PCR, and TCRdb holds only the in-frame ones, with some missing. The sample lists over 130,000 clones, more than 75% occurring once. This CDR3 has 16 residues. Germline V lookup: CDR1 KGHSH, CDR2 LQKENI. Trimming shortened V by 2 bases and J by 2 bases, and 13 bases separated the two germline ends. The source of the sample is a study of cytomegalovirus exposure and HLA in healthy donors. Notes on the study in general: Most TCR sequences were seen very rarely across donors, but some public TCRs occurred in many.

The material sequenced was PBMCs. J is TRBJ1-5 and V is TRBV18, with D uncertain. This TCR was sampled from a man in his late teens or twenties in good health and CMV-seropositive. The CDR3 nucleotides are TGTGCCAGCTCACCAGGATTGGCTCAGGGCAATCAGCCCCAGCATTTT. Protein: CASSPGLAQGNQPQHF.